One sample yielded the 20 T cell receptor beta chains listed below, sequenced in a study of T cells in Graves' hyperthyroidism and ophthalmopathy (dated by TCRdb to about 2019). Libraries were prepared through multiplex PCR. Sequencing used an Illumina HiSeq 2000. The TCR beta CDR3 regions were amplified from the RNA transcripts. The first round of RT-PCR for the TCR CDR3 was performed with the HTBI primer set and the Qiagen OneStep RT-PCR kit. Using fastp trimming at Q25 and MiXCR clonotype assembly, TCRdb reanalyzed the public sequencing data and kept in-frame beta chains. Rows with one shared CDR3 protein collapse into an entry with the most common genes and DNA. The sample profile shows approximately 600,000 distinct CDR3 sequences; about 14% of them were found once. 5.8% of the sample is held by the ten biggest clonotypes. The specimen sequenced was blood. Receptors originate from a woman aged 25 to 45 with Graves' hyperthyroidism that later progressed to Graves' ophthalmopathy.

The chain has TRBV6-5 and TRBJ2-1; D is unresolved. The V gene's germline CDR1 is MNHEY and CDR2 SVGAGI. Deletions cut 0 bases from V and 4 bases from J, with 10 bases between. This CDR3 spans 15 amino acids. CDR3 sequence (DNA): TGTGCCAGCAGTTACTCTGACGCGTTATACAATGAGCAGTTCTTC. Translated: CASSYSDALYNEQFF.

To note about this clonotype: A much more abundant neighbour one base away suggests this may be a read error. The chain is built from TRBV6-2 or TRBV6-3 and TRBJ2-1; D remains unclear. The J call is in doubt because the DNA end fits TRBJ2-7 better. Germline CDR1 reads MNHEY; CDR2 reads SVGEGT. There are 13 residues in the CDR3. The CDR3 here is CASTTDSYNEQYF. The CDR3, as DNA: TGTGCCAGCACGACTGACTCCTACAATGAGCAGTACTTC.

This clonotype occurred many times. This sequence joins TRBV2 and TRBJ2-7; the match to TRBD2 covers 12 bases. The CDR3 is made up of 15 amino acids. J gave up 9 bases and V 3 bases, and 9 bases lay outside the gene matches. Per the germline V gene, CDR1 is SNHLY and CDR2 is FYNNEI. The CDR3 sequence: CASSDSGLAGLRQYF. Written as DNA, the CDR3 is TGTGCCAGCAGTGATAGTGGACTAGCGGGATTGAGGCAGTACTTC.

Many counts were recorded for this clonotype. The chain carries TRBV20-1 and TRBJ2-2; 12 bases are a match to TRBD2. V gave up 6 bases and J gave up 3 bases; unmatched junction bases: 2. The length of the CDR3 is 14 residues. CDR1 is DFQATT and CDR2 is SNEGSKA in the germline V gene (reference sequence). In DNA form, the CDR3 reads TGCAGTGCGCGACTAGCGGGAGACACCGGGGAGCTGTTTTTT. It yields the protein CSARLAGDTGELFF.

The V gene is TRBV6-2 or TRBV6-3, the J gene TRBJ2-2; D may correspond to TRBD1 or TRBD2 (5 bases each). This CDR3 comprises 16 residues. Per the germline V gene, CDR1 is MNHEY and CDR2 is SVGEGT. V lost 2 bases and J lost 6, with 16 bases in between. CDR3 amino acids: CASSYSPGLGAGELFF. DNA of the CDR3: TGTGCCAGCAGTTACAGCCCGGGATTAGGGGCCGGGGAGCTGTTTTTT.

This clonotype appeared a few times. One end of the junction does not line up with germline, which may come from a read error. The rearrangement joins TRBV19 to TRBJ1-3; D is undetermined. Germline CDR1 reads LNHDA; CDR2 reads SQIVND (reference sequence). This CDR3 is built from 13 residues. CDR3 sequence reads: CASQASSGNTTYF. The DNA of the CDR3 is TGTGCCAGCCAGGCTTCCTCTGGAAACACCACATATTTT.

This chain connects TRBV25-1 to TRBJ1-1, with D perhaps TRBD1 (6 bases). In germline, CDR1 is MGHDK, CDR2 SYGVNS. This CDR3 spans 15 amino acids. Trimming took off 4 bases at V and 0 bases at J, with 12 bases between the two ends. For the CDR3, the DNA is TGTGCCAGCAGTGCTCCGGGGGCCATGAACACTGAAGCTTTCTTT. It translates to CASSAPGAMNTEAFF.

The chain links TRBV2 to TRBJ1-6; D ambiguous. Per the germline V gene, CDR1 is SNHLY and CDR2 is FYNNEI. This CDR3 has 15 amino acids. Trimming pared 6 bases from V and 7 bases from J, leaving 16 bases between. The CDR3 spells CASRGIRRENSPLHF. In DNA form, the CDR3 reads TGTGCCAGCAGGGGCATCAGGCGGGAAAATTCACCCCTCCACTTT. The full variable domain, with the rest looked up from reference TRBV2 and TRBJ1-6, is EPEVTQTPSHQVTQMGQEVILRCVPISNHLYFYWYRQILGQKVEFLVSFYNNEISEKSEIFDDQFSVERPDGSNFTLKIRSTKLEDSAMYFCASRGIRRENSPLHFGNGTRLTVT.

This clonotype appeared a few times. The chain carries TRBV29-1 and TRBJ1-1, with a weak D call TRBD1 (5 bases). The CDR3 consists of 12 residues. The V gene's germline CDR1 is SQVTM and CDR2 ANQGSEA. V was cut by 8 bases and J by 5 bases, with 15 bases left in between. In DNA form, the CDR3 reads TGCAGCTTCCAAGTTGGGGGGACTGAAGCTTTCTTT. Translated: CSFQVGGTEAFF. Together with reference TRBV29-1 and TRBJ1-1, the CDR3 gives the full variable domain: SAVISQKPSRDICQRGTSLTIQCQVDSQVTMMFWYRQQPGQSLTLIATANQGSEATYESGFVIDKFPISRPNLTFSTLTVSNMSPEDSSIYLCSFQVGGTEAFFGQGTRLTVV.

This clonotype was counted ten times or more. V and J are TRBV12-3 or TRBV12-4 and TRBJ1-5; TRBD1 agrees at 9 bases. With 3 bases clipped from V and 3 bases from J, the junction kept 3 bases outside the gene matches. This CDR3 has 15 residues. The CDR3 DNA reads TGTGCCAGCAGTTTGGGACAGGGTCCCAATCAGCCCCAGCATTTT. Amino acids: CASSLGQGPNQPQHF.

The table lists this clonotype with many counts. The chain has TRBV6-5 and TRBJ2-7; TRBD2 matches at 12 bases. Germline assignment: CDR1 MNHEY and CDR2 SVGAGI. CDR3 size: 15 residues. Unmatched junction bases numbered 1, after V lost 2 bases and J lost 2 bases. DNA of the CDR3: TGTGCCAGCAGTTACCGACTAGCGGGAGCCTACGAGCAGTACTTC. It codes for CASSYRLAGAYEQYF.

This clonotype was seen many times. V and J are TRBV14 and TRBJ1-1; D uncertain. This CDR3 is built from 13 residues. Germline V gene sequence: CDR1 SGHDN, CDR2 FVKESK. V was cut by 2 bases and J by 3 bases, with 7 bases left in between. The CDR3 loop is CASSQIEDTEAFF. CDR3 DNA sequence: TGTGCCAGCAGCCAAATAGAGGACACTGAAGCTTTCTTT. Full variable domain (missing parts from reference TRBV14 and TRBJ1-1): EAGVTQFPSHSVIEKGQTVTLRCDPISGHDNLYWYRRVMGKEIKFLLHFVKESKQDESGMPNNRFLAERTGGTYSTLKVQPAELEDSGVYFCASSQIEDTEAFFGQGTRLTVV.

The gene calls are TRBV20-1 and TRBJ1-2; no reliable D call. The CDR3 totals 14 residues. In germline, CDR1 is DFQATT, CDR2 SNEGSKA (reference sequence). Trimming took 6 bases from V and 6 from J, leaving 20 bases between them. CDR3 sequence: CSAPYRQLSHGYTF. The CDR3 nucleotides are TGCAGTGCCCCTTATCGGCAGCTAAGCCATGGCTACACCTTC.

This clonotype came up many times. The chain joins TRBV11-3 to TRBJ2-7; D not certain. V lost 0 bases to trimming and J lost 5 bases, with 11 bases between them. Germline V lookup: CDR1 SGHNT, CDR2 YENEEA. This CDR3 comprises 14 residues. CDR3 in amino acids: CASSLDQVSNEQYF. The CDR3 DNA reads TGTGCCAGCAGCTTAGATCAAGTGTCGAACGAGCAGTACTTC. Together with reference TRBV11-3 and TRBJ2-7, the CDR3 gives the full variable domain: EAGVVQSPRYKIIEKKQPVAFWCNPISGHNTLYWYLQNLGQGPELLIRYENEEAVDDSQLPKDRFSAERLKGVDSTLKIQPAELGDSAVYLCASSLDQVSNEQYFGPGTRLTVT.

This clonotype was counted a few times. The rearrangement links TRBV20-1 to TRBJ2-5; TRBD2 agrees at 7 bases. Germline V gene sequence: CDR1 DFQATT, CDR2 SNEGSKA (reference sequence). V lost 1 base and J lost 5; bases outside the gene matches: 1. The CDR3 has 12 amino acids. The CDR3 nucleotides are TGCAGTGCTAGAGGGGAGGGGGAGACCCAGTACTTC. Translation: CSARGEGETQYF.

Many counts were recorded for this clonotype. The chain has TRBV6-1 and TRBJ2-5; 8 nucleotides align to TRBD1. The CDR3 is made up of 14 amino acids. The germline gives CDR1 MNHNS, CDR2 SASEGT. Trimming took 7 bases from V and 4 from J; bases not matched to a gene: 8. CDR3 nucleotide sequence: TGTGCCAGCATGCCCACAGGGGGGAGAGAGACCCAGTACTTC. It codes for CASMPTGGRETQYF.

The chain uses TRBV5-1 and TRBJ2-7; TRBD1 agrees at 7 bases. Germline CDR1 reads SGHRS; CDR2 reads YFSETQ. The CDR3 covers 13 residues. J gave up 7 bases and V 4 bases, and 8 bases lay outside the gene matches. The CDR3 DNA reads TGCGCCAGCAGCATCGGACAGGTTCAAGAGCAGTACTTC. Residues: CASSIGQVQEQYF.

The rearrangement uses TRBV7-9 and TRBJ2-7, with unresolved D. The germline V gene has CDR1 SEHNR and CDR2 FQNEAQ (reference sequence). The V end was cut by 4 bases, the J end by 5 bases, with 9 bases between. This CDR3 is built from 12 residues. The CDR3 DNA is TGTGCCAGCAGCTATGGGGTAAACGAGCAGTACTTC. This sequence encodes CASSYGVNEQYF. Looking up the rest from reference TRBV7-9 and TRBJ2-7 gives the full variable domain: DTGVSQNPRHKITKRGQNVTFRCDPISEHNRLYWYRQTLGQGPEFLTYFQNEAQLEKSRLLSDRFSAERPKGSFSTLEIQRTEQGDSAMYLCASSYGVNEQYFGPGTRLTVT.

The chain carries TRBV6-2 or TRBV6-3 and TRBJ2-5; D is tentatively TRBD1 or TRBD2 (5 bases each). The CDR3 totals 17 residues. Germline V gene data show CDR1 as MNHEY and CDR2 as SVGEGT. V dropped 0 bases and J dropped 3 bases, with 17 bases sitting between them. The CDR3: CASSYSRGVYGEETQYF. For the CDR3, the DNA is TGTGCCAGCAGTTACTCGAGGGGAGTTTATGGAGAAGAGACCCAGTACTTC.

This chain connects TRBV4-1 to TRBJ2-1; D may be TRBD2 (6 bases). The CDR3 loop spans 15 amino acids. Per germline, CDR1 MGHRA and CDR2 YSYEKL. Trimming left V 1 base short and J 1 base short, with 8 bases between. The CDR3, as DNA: TGCGCCAGCAGCCAAGGGGGGGTTTCCTACAATGAGCAGTTCTTC. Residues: CASSQGGVSYNEQFF.